The rows below give T cell receptor beta chains drawn from one sample of a study of blood T cell repertoires in COVID-19. Repertoires were generated with immunoSEQ multiplex PCR, while TCRdb's copy carries only in-frame clones and drops some. The top ten hold roughly 7.7% of the sample, which has roughly 30,000 clones, 70% to 90% seen once. The sample was peripheral blood. Receptors were obtained from a man between 60 and 70 years old with COVID-19, enrolled during active disease. The CDR3 runs from the conserved cysteine through the conserved F or W. The D gene is left open where the match is weak. Only part of the rows carry a size: once, few, many, or a class if the clone is expanded.

>TRBV4-2|19|TRBJ1-2|-|-
CASSQDLQDLGVANYGYTF
TGTGCCAGCAGCCAAGACCTGCAAGACCTAGGGGTGGCTAACTATGGCTACACCTTC
>TRBV28|15|TRBJ1-5|-|TRBD1
CASSFTTGGNQPQHF
TGTGCCAGCAGTTTCACGACAGGGGGTAATCAGCCCCAGCATTTT
>TRBV5-1|16|TRBJ2-5|-|TRBD2
CASSSGASGGQETQYF
TGCGCCAGCAGCTCGGGGGCTAGCGGGGGTCAAGAGACCCAGTACTTC
>TRBV15|17|TRBJ2-7|-|-
CATSSNLDSYVSYEQYF
TGTGCCACCAGCAGCAACCTGGACAGCTACGTTTCCTACGAGCAGTACTTC
>TRBV24-1|16|TRBJ2-3|-|-
CATSDLPGVAADTQYF
TGTGCCACCAGTGATTTGCCGGGAGTTGCGGCAGATACGCAGTATTTT
>TRBV28|14|TRBJ1-5|-|-
CASKDTDGNQPQHF
TGTGCCAGCAAGGACACGGATGGCAATCAGCCCCAGCATTTT
>TRBV7-7|14|TRBJ2-1|once|TRBD1
CASSPISDRGEQFF
TGTGCTAGCAGCCCAATCTCAGACAGGGGGGAACAGTTCTTC
>TRBV28|16|TRBJ1-3|-|-
CASSAPQGSSGNTIYF
TGTGCCAGCAGCGCCCCCCAGGGGAGCTCTGGAAACACCATATATTTT
>TRBV6-4|15|TRBJ2-4|-|-
CASSDSFFPGNIQYF
TGTGCCAGCAGTGACTCGTTCTTTCCAGGGAACATTCAGTACTTC
>TRBV11-3|15|TRBJ2-4|once|-
CASSLVSTDENIQYF
TGTGCCAGCAGCTTAGTATCGACAGATGAAAACATTCAGTACTTC
>TRBV5-1|16|TRBJ2-2|-|-
CASRATGPGFGGELFF
TGCGCCAGTAGAGCAACAGGACCTGGTTTCGGCGGGGAGCTGTTTTTT
>TRBV2|13|TRBJ1-5|-|-
CASVRVANQPQHF
TGTGCCAGCGTCAGGGTAGCAAATCAGCCCCAGCATTTT
>TRBV7-2|18|TRBJ1-5|-|TRBD1
CASSPVATGARPNQPQHF
TGTGCCAGCAGCCCCGTAGCAACAGGGGCCCGTCCAAATCAGCCCCAGCATTTT
>TRBV6-6|13|TRBJ2-1|-|TRBD1
CASSGQGYREQFF
TGTGCCAGCAGCGGACAGGGCTATCGAGAGCAGTTCTTC
>TRBV28|16|TRBJ2-1|-|-
CASSGQGRMLYNEQFF
TGTGCCAGCAGTGGTCAGGGTCGTATGCTTTACAATGAGCAGTTCTTC
>TRBV19|16|TRBJ1-5|-|-
CASSTPQQGSNQPQHF
TGTGCCAGTAGTACCCCCCAACAGGGAAGCAATCAGCCCCAGCATTTT
>TRBV4-1|14|TRBJ1-5|-|TRBD1
CASSPGTGVQPQHF
TGCGCCAGCAGCCCCGGGACAGGGGTCCAGCCCCAGCATTTT
>TRBV4-3|21|TRBJ2-6|-|-
CASSQDWFRRQVISGANVLTF
TGCGCCAGCAGCCAAGATTGGTTCCGCCGGCAGGTAATCTCTGGGGCCAACGTCCTGACTTTC
>TRBV11-2|16|TRBJ1-1|-|-
CASSSTGGGWLPEAFF
TGTGCCAGCAGCTCCACGGGCGGGGGATGGTTACCTGAAGCTTTCTTT
>TRBV7-8|10|TRBJ2-5|-|-
CAAGQETQYF
TGTGCCGCGGGTCAAGAGACCCAGTACTTC
>TRBV7-2|15|TRBJ2-7|-|TRBD2
CASSLGRSGGYEQYF
TGTGCCAGCAGCTTAGGTCGAAGCGGGGGTTACGAGCAGTACTTC
>TRBV18|13|TRBJ2-3|once|-
CASSERDTDTQYF
TGTGCCAGCTCAGAACGCGACACAGATACGCAGTATTTT
>TRBV3-1/TRBV3-2|14|TRBJ2-7|few|TRBD2
CASSSSGRQSEQYF
TGTGCCAGCAGCTCGAGCGGGAGACAGTCCGAGCAGTACTTC
>TRBV5-1|14|TRBJ2-5|-|TRBD1
CASSPGTGQETQYF
TGCGCCAGCAGCCCTGGGACAGGCCAAGAGACCCAGTACTTC
>TRBV7-3|15|TRBJ2-2|-|TRBD1
CASSTTGLNTGELFF
TGTGCCAGCAGCACGACAGGGCTGAACACCGGGGAGCTGTTTTTT
>TRBV29-1|14|TRBJ2-3|-|-
CSVATGTPPIEQYF
TGCAGCGTCGCGACCGGGACTCCGCCGATCGAGCAGTATTTT
>TRBV5-8|16|TRBJ2-6|-|-
CASSLGMSSGANVLTF
TGTGCCAGCAGCTTGGGTATGAGCTCTGGGGCCAACGTCCTGACTTTC
>TRBV10-3|15|TRBJ2-7|-|TRBD2
CAIRLAGGPPNEQYF
TGTGCCATCAGGCTAGCGGGAGGTCCTCCTAACGAGCAGTACTTC
>TRBV6-2/TRBV6-3|19|TRBJ1-1|-|TRBD1
CASSFTKDRAKGSNTEAFF
TGTGCCAGCAGCTTCACGAAGGACAGGGCAAAAGGGTCGAACACTGAAGCTTTCTTT
>TRBV7-9|15|TRBJ1-2|-|TRBD1
CASSLAEMRGLGYTF
TGTGCCAGCAGCTTAGCGGAGATGAGGGGGCTCGGCTACACCTTC
>TRBV13|12|TRBJ1-2|-|-
CASSFQGRGYTF
TGTGCCAGCAGCTTTCAGGGAAGGGGCTACACCTTC
>TRBV19|13|TRBJ2-3|-|TRBD1
CASSKGAGDTQYF
TGTGCCAGTAGTAAGGGGGCAGGAGATACGCAGTATTTT
>TRBV9|14|TRBJ1-1|-|-
CASSVAGSDTEAFF
TGTGCCAGCAGCGTAGCGGGTTCGGACACTGAAGCTTTCTTT
>TRBV7-2|16|TRBJ2-7|-|TRBD1
CASSSRPGQGTYEQYF
TGTGCCAGCAGCTCTCGACCGGGACAGGGTACCTACGAGCAGTACTTC
>TRBV30|13|TRBJ2-1|-|TRBD2
CAWSPGLAGEQFF
TGTGCCTGGAGTCCGGGACTAGCGGGAGAGCAGTTCTTC
>TRBV30|13|TRBJ1-2|-|-
CAWSPRGNYGYTF
TGTGCCTGGAGTCCCAGGGGTAACTATGGCTACACCTTC
>TRBV6-6|16|TRBJ1-6|-|TRBD1
CASSPPRDREGSPLHF
TGTGCCAGCAGTCCCCCCCGTGACAGGGAAGGGTCACCCCTCCACTTT
>TRBV28|12|TRBJ2-7|-|-
CASSPTIHEQYF
TGTGCCAGCAGCCCGACAATCCACGAGCAGTACTTC
>TRBV7-8|14|TRBJ1-5|few|-
CASSSTRSNQPQHF
TGTGCCAGCAGCTCAACTCGTAGCAATCAGCCCCAGCATTTT
>TRBV11-2|15|TRBJ2-1|-|TRBD1
CASSSRFDRANEQFF
TGTGCCAGCAGCTCCAGATTTGACAGGGCCAATGAGCAGTTCTTC
>TRBV7-9|14|TRBJ2-1|few|-
CASSETVGGNEQFF
TGTGCCAGCAGCGAGACCGTGGGGGGTAATGAGCAGTTCTTC
>TRBV28|14|TRBJ1-2|-|-
CASIIRGGSYGYTF
TGTGCCAGCATCATTAGGGGGGGGTCCTATGGCTACACCTTC
>TRBV2|15|TRBJ2-1|-|TRBD2
CASSPDSGSYNEQFF
TGTGCCAGCAGTCCCGACAGCGGGAGTTACAATGAGCAGTTCTTC
>TRBV11-2|11|TRBJ2-1|-|-
CASTGLREQFF
TGTGCCAGTACAGGGTTACGTGAGCAGTTCTTC
>TRBV6-5|15|TRBJ1-5|-|-
CASNNGQPSNQPQHF
TGTGCCAGCAACAACGGACAGCCTAGCAATCAGCCCCAGCATTTT
>TRBV9|13|TRBJ2-2|-|-
CASSVAQSGELFF
TGTGCCAGCAGCGTAGCCCAGTCAGGGGAGCTGTTTTTT
>TRBV5-1|16|TRBJ1-1|-|-
CASSATVGVMNTEAFF
TGCGCCAGCAGCGCCACTGTTGGTGTAATGAACACTGAAGCTTTCTTT
>TRBV6-2/TRBV6-3|13|TRBJ1-5|few|-
CASSYRGGQPQHF
TGTGCCAGCAGTTACAGGGGTGGGCAGCCCCAGCATTTT
>TRBV5-1|14|TRBJ2-1|-|TRBD1
CASSPGTGNNEQFF
TGCGCCAGCAGTCCCGGGACAGGGAACAATGAGCAGTTCTTC
>TRBV7-9|16|TRBJ2-1|once|-
CASSYPGNTTYNEQFF
TGTGCCAGCAGCTACCCCGGGAACACGACCTACAATGAGCAGTTCTTC
>TRBV7-2|15|TRBJ2-7|once|-
CASSLVPGASYEQYF
TGTGCCAGCAGCTTAGTTCCAGGGGCCTCCTACGAGCAGTACTTC
>TRBV28|14|TRBJ1-3|-|-
CASSLGGAGNTIYF
TGTGCCAGCAGTTTAGGGGGGGCCGGAAACACCATATATTTT
>TRBV4-2|17|TRBJ1-6|-|TRBD1
CASSQGVPGGNNSPLHF
TGTGCCAGCAGCCAAGGTGTTCCAGGGGGTAATAATTCACCCCTCCACTTT